The 20 T cell receptor beta chains presented below share a single source sample, sequenced in a study of T cell repertoires in cytomegalovirus infection. No antigen has been identified for these receptors. MiXCR was run by TCRdb on the reads, yielding one entry per CDR3 protein. The repertoire has approximately 73,000 distinct CDR3 sequences, 35% to 45% of them found once; the top ten carry 90% to 95%. Sequenced material: CD8+ T cells from cultured PBMCs, taken from culture after CMV antigen stimulation. All receptors come from a human donor in good health (CMV status not recorded). Some clones in this sample may be carry-over from other donors' samples.

The chain employs TRBV7-2 and TRBJ2-7; TRBD2 aligns across 13 bases. Per the germline V gene, CDR1 is SGHTA and CDR2 is FQGNSA. CDR3 length equals 17 residues. J was trimmed by 0 bases and V by 5 bases; bases with no gene match: 7. DNA for the CDR3: TGTGCCAGCAGCAACGGACTAGCGGGGGCTAGCTCCTACGAGCAGTACTTC. This translates into CASSNGLAGASSYEQYF. The whole variable domain, remainder taken from reference TRBV7-2 and TRBJ2-7, is GAGVSQSPSNKVTEKGKDVELRCDPISGHTALYWYRQSLGQGLEFLIYFQGNSAPDKSGLPSDRFSAERTGGSVSTLTIQRTQQEDSAVYLCASSNGLAGASSYEQYFGPGTRLTVT.

This clonotype has a handful of counts. This chain joins TRBV12-3 or TRBV12-4 and TRBJ2-7; TRBD2 matches at 10 bases. V was pared by 6 bases and J by 5 bases, with 7 bases of the junction left unmatched. The CDR3 consists of 14 residues. Here the CDR3 reads CASRSLAGVNEQYF. In nucleotides, the CDR3 is TGTGCCAGCAGGTCCCTAGCGGGGGTGAACGAGCAGTACTTC.

The chain has TRBV7-9 and TRBJ1-4, with D perhaps matching TRBD1 (5 bases). Germline V CDR1 and CDR2: SEHNR, FQNEAQ (reference sequence). Trimming removed 1 base from V and 7 bases from J, with 13 bases in between. This CDR3 has 15 amino acids. The chain's CDR3 is CASSLEFQGGEKLFF. CDR3 nucleotide sequence: TGTGCCAGCAGCTTAGAATTCCAGGGAGGTGAAAAACTGTTTTTT. Full variable domain (outside the CDR3, taken from reference TRBV7-9 and TRBJ1-4): DTGVSQNPRHKITKRGQNVTFRCDPISEHNRLYWYRQTLGQGPEFLTYFQNEAQLEKSRLLSDRFSAERPKGSFSTLEIQRTEQGDSAMYLCASSLEFQGGEKLFFGSGTQLSVL.

The gene calls are TRBV4-1 and TRBJ2-7; either TRBD1 or TRBD2 may supply D (5 bases each). Germline V CDR1 and CDR2: MGHRA, YSYEKL. V lost 1 base to trimming and J lost 2 bases, with 12 bases between them. The CDR3 loop spans 15 amino acids. The CDR3 sequence: CASSQAYPGPYEQYF. DNA of the CDR3: TGCGCCAGCAGCCAAGCCTACCCGGGGCCCTACGAGCAGTACTTC.

The chain recombines TRBV20-1 with TRBJ1-5, with D possibly matching TRBD1 (5 bases). The ends were cut back, 6 bases at V and 6 bases at J, with 24 bases in the middle. The CDR3 runs to 16 residues. Looked up from germline, CDR1 is DFQATT and CDR2 is SNEGSKA (reference sequence). The CDR3 nucleotides are TGCAGTGCAAGCGCCCCGGGACCCCAGCGGGGTCAGCCCCAGCATTTT. Its protein product is CSASAPGPQRGQPQHF.

The rearrangement uses TRBV7-2 and TRBJ1-4; D call uncertain. V lost 2 bases, J lost 0 bases, and 10 bases lay in between. This CDR3 comprises 16 residues. The germline gives CDR1 SGHTA, CDR2 FQGNSA. CDR3 in DNA: TGTGCCAGCAGCTTAATAGGCAGTACAACTAATGAAAAACTGTTTTTT. It encodes CASSLIGSTTNEKLFF.

This clonotype has a handful of counts. The V and J genes are TRBV11-2 and TRBJ1-2; possible D gene TRBD1, 5 bases. V was trimmed by 5 bases and J by 4 bases, leaving 20 bases between them. CDR3 size: 16 residues. CDR1 and CDR2 from the germline V gene are SGHAT and FQNNGV. The CDR3 DNA follows: TGTGCCAGCAGCAAGCCCGGGGGTGAAGGTCGCTATGGCTACACCTTC. Translation: CASSKPGGEGRYGYTF.

Here the CDR3 reads CASSPWGGGTEAFF. In DNA, the CDR3 is TGTGCCAGCAGTCCTTGGGGGGGAGGCACTGAAGCTTTCTTT. The chain recombines TRBV27 with TRBJ1-1; a weak D match, TRBD1 (5 bases). The CDR3 runs 14 residues. V was pared by 5 bases and J by 4 bases, with 14 bases between. The V gene's germline CDR1 is MNHEY and CDR2 SMNVEV (reference sequence).

This chain links TRBV9 with TRBJ2-1, with D perhaps matching TRBD2 (7 bases). Germline V gives CDR1 SGDLS, CDR2 YYNGEE. Trimming pared 4 bases from V and 3 bases from J, leaving 17 bases between. This CDR3 region has 16 residues. The CDR3 DNA is TGTGCCAGCAGCCCATATGGGGGGGGCCGCTACAATGAGCAGTTCTTC. Translated: CASSPYGGGRYNEQFF.

J is TRBJ2-2 and V is TRBV12-3 or TRBV12-4; a weak D match, TRBD2 (7 bases). V was pared by 3 bases and J by 6 bases, with 14 bases between. The CDR3 loop spans 15 amino acids. The CDR3: CASSFRGALAGELFF. The CDR3 DNA is TGTGCCAGCAGTTTTCGGGGGGCTCTTGCCGGGGAGCTGTTTTTT.

V and J are TRBV24-1 and TRBJ1-1, with 7 bases lining up with TRBD1. The V and J ends lost 0 bases and 14 bases, in that order; junction bases with no gene match: 8. The CDR3 extends over 13 amino acids. Germline values: CDR1 KGHDR, CDR2 SFDVKD. The CDR3 loop is CATSDLGQGETFF. In DNA, the CDR3 is TGTGCCACCAGTGATTTGGGGCAGGGGGAGACGTTCTTT.

This clonotype came up a few times. This rearrangement joins TRBV4-1 to TRBJ2-3; D gene unclear. This CDR3 spans 14 amino acids. Germline V gene sequence: CDR1 MGHRA, CDR2 YSYEKL. Trimming pared 1 base from V and 6 bases from J, leaving 11 bases between. The CDR3 is CASSQAWSRDTQYF. Here the CDR3 DNA reads TGCGCCAGCAGCCAAGCGTGGTCGAGGGATACGCAGTATTTT.

This chain uses TRBV27 with TRBJ1-1; 7 bases match TRBD1. Trimming took 5 bases from V and 4 from J; bases not matched to a gene: 7. The germline V gene has CDR1 MNHEY and CDR2 SMNVEV (reference sequence). The length of the CDR3 is 14 residues. The CDR3 coding sequence is TGTGCCAGCAGTACCCGCCACAGGGGCACTGAAGCTTTCTTT. The encoded protein is CASSTRHRGTEAFF.

This clonotype showed up just a few times. The V and J genes are TRBV4-1 and TRBJ2-5; the D gene is possibly TRBD1 (6 bases). Germline V gene sequence: CDR1 MGHRA, CDR2 YSYEKL. CDR3 length: 16 residues. V lost 6 bases and J lost 0, with 17 bases in between. As DNA, the CDR3 is TGCGCCAGCAGACCTTCTGCAGGGGAGTACCAAGAGACCCAGTACTTC. It yields the protein CASRPSAGEYQETQYF.

The table lists this clonotype with a few counts. The CDR3 loop is CASSSGTTFYEQYF. The CDR3 region has the DNA TGTGCCAGCAGCTCTGGGACGACTTTCTACGAGCAGTACTTC. This sequence joins TRBV5-6 and TRBJ2-7; D may be TRBD1 or TRBD2 (5 bases each). The germline CDR1 and CDR2 sequences are SGHDT and YYEEEE. The germline V and J ends were trimmed by 3 bases and 3 bases, with 13 bases remaining between them. The CDR3 loop spans 14 amino acids.

This clonotype was recorded a few times. The V call is TRBV27, the J call TRBJ1-1; tentative D call: TRBD1 (5 bases). Trimming took 5 bases from V and 0 from J, leaving 16 bases between them. This CDR3 has 16 amino acids. Looked up from germline, CDR1 is MNHEY and CDR2 is SMNVEV (reference sequence). The CDR3 nucleotides read TGTGCCAGCAGTGAGTCCGGGACGGTCATGAACACTGAAGCTTTCTTT. Amino acid sequence: CASSESGTVMNTEAFF.

This chain links TRBV7-8 with TRBJ2-7; D possibly corresponds to TRBD1 (5 bases). With 4 bases removed from V and 0 bases from J, the gap between germline ends came to 13 bases. The CDR3 covers 15 residues. CDR1 and CDR2 (germline): SGHVS, FQNEAQ. CDR3 bases: TGTGCCAGCAGCTCCGAAGGGGCGAGCTCCTACGAGCAGTACTTC. Amino acids: CASSSEGASSYEQYF.

The rearrangement uses TRBV14 and TRBJ2-7, with unresolved D. V lost 0 bases and J 5 bases, leaving 14 bases between the germline ends. Germline V gene data show CDR1 as SGHDN and CDR2 as FVKESK. The CDR3 runs 15 residues. The CDR3 here is CASSQDWTAVNEQYF. The CDR3 DNA sequence: TGTGCCAGCAGCCAAGACTGGACGGCTGTTAACGAGCAGTACTTC.

This clonotype was seen a handful of times. The V gene is TRBV7-9, the J gene TRBJ2-7; D gene unclear. This CDR3 is built from 12 residues. Per germline, CDR1 SEHNR and CDR2 FQNEAQ (reference sequence). V was pared by 1 base and J by 5 bases, with 6 bases between. CDR3 bases: TGTGCCAGCAGCTTAGGGGCGGACGAGCAGTACTTC. Amino acids: CASSLGADEQYF.

This clonotype was recorded many times. The V gene is TRBV7-2, the J gene TRBJ2-1; D is undetermined. This CDR3 comprises 16 residues. V was shortened by 2 bases and J by 2 bases, with 13 bases between the two germline ends. Germline CDR1 is SGHTA and CDR2 is FQGNSA. The CDR3 region is CASSLSSGTTYNEQFF. In DNA form, the CDR3 reads TGTGCCAGCAGCTTATCGTCAGGCACCACCTACAATGAGCAGTTCTTC.